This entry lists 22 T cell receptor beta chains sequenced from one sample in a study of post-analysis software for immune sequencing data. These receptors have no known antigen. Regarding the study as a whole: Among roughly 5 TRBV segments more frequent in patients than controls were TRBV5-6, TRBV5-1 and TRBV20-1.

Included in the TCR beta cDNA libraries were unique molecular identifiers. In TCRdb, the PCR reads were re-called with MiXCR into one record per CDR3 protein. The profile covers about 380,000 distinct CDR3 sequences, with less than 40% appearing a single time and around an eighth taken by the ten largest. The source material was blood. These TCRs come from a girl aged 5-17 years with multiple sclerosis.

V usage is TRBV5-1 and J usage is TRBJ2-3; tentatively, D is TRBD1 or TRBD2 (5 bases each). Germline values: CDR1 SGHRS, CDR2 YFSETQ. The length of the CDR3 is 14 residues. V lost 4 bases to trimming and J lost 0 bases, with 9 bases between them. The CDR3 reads CASSQGDSTDTQYF. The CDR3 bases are TGCGCCAGCAGCCAAGGGGACAGCACAGATACGCAGTATTTT.

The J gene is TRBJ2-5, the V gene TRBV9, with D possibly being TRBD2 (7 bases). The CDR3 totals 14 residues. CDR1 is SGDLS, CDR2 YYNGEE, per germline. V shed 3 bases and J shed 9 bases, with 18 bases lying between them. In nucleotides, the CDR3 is TGTGCCAGCAGCGGAGGGGGGGCGCAGGAGGCCCAGTACTTC. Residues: CASSGGGAQEAQYF.

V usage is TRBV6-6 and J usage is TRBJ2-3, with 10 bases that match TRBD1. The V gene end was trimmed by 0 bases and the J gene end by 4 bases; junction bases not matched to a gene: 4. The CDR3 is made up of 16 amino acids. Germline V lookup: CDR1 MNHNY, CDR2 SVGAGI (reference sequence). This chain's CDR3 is CASSYSKDRGADTQYF. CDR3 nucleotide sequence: TGTGCCAGCAGTTACTCGAAGGACAGGGGGGCAGATACGCAGTATTTT.

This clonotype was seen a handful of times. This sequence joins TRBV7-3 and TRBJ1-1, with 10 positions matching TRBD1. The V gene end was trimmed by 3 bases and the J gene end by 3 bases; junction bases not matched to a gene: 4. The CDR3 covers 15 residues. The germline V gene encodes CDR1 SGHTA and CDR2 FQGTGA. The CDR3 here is CASSLNGQGDTEAFF. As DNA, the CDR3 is TGTGCCAGCAGCTTGAACGGACAGGGGGACACTGAAGCTTTCTTT.

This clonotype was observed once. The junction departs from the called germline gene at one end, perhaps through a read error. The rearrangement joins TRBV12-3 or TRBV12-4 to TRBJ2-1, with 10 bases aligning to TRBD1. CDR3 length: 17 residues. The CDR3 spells CASSSPGQGTSYNGQFF. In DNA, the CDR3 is TGTGCCAGCAGTTCCCCGGGACAGGGGACCTCCTACAATGGGCAGTTCTTC.

The CDR3 DNA reads as TGCAGTGCTAGCGCTGGACTAGAGGGTGAGCAGTTCTTC. Its protein is CSASAGLEGEQFF. The V call is TRBV20-1, the J call TRBJ2-1; TRBD2 matches at 7 bases. V lost 3 bases to trimming and J lost 9 bases; unmatched junction nucleotides: 8. Germline CDR1 reads DFQATT; CDR2 reads SNEGSKA (reference sequence). The CDR3 consists of 13 residues.

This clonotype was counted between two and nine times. Here the CDR3 reads CASSPTGGPHGYTF. The CDR3 DNA sequence: TGCGCCAGCAGCCCGACAGGGGGACCTCATGGCTACACCTTC. The chain uses TRBV10-1 and TRBJ1-2, with 9 bases identical to TRBD1. Trimming at V came to 6 bases and at J to 6 bases, leaving 8 bases not matched to a gene. Germline V gives CDR1 WNHNN, CDR2 SYGVQD (reference sequence). The CDR3 has 14 amino acids.

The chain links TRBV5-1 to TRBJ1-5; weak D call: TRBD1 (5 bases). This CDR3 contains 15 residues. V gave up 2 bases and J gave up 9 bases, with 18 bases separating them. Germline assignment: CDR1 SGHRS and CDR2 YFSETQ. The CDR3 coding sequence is TGCGCCAGCAGCTTAACCCCGGACGGGGGGTGGCCCCAGCATTTT. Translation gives CASSLTPDGGWPQHF.

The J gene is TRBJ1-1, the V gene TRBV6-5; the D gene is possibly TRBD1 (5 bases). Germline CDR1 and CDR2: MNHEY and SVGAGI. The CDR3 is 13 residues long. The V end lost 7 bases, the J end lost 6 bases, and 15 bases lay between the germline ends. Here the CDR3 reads CASIKWGSPEAFF. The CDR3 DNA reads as TGTGCCAGCATTAAGTGGGGGTCCCCTGAAGCTTTCTTT.

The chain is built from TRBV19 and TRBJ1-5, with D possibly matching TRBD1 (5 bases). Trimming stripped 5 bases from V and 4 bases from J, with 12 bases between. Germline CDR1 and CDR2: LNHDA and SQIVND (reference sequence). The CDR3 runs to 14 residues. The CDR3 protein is CASSSGPINQPQHF. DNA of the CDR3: TGTGCCAGTAGTTCGGGACCGATTAATCAGCCCCAGCATTTT.

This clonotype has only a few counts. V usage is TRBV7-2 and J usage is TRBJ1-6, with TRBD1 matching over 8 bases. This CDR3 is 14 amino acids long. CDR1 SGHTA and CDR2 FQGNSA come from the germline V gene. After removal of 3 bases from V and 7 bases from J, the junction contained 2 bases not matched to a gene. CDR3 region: CASSFTGGNSPLHF. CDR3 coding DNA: TGTGCCAGCAGCTTCACAGGGGGGAATTCACCCCTCCACTTT. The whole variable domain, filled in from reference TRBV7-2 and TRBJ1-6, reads GAGVSQSPSNKVTEKGKDVELRCDPISGHTALYWYRQSLGQGLEFLIYFQGNSAPDKSGLPSDRFSAERTGGSVSTLTIQRTQQEDSAVYLCASSFTGGNSPLHFGNGTRLTVT.

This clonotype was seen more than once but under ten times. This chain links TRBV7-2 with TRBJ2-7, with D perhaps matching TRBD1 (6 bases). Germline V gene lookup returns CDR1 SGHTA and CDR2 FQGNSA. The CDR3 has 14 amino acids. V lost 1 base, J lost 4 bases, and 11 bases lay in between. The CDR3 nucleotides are TGTGCCAGCAGCTTAGGCGGACAGCCTTACGAGCAGTACTTC. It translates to CASSLGGQPYEQYF.

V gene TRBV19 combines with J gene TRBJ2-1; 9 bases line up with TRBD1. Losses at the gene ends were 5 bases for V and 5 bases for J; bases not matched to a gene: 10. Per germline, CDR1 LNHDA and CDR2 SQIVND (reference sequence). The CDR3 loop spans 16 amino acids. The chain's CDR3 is CASSQPPGQGHNEQFF. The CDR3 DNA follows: TGTGCCAGTAGTCAACCTCCGGGACAGGGCCACAATGAGCAGTTCTTC.

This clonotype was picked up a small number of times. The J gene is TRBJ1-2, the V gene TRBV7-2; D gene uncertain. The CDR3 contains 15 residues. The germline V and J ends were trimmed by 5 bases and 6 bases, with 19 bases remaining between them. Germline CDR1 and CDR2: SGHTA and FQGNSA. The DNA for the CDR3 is TGTGCCAGCAGCATTAGAGAGGGTTCCGTAGATGGCTACACCTTC. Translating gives CASSIREGSVDGYTF.

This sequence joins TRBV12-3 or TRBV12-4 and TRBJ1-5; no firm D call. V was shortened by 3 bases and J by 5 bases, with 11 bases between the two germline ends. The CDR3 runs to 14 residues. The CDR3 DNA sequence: TGTGCCAGCAGTTTTAAGGACGGGGATCAGCCCCAGCATTTT. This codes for CASSFKDGDQPQHF.

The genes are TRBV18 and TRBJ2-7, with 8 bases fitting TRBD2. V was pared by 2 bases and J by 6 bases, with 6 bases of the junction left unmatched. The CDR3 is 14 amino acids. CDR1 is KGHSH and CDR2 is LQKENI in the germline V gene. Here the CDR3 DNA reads TGTGCCAGCTCACCAAGGGGGACTAGTAGCGAGCAGTACTTC. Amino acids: CASSPRGTSSEQYF.

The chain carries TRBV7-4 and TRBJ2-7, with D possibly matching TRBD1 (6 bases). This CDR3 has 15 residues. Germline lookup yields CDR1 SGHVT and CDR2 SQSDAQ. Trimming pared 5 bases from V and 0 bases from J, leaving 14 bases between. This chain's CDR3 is CASSPKTGNSYEQYF. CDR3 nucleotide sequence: TGTGCCAGCAGCCCGAAGACAGGAAACTCCTACGAGCAGTACTTC.

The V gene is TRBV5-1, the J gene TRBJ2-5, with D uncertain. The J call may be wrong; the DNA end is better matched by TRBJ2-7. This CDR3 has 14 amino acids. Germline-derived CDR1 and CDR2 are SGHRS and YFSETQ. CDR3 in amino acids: CASSLGPLPPEQYF. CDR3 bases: TGCGCCAGCAGCTTGGGCCCTCTCCCTCCCGAGCAGTACTTC.

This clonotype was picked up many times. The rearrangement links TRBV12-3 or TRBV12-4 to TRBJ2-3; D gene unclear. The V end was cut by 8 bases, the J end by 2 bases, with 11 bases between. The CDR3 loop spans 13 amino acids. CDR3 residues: CASSHQDTDTQYF. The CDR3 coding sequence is TGTGCCAGCTCCCATCAAGACACAGATACGCAGTATTTT.

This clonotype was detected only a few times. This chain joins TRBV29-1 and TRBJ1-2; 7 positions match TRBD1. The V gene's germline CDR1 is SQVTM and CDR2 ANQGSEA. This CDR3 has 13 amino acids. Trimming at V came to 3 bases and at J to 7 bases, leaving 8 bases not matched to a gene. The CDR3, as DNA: TGCAGCGTTGACGCTGACAGGGCCATTGGCTACACCTTC. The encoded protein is CSVDADRAIGYTF.

This CDR3 is CASSQAPGGDQPQHF. CDR3 DNA: TGTGCCAGCAGCCAAGCTCCCGGTGGAGATCAGCCCCAGCATTTT. The V and J genes are TRBV3-1 and TRBJ1-5; no definite D call. Trimming took 1 base from V and 5 from J, leaving 12 bases between them. The CDR3 is 15 residues long. Germline V gene sequence: CDR1 LGHDT, CDR2 YNNKEL (reference sequence).

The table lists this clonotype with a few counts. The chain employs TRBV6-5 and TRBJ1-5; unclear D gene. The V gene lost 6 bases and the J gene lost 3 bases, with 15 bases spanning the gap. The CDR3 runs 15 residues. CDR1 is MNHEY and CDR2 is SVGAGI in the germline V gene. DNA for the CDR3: TGTGCCAGCAGGGGCGGTTGGGCAGCCAATCAGCCCCAGCATTTT. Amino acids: CASRGGWAANQPQHF.